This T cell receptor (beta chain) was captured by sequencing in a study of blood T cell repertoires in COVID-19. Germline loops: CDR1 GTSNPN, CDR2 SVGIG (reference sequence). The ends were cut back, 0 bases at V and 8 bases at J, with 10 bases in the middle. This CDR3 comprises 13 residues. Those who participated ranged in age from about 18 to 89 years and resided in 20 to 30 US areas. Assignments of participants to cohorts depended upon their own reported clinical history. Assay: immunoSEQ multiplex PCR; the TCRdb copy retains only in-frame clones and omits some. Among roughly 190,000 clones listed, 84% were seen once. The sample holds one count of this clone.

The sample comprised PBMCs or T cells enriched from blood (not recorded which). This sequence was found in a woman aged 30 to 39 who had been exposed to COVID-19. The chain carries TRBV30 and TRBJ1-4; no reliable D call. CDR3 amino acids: CAWSVFEEEKLFF. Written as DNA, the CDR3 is TGTGCCTGGAGTGTTTTCGAGGAAGAAAAACTGTTTTTT.